The 15 T cell receptor beta chains below were found in one sample sequenced in a study of cytomegalovirus exposure and HLA in healthy donors. The PCR ran on 60 Vbeta and 13 Jbeta primers. Clones were read by immunoSEQ multiplex PCR, and TCRdb kept only the in-frame ones, dropping some. The sample includes approximately 130,000 clones, about 61% of them seen just once. Sequenced input: PBMCs. These receptor sequences come from a woman aged 40 to 50 in good health and CMV-seronegative.

V and J are TRBV10-3 and TRBJ1-2; D call uncertain. In germline, CDR1 is ENHRY, CDR2 SYGVKD. The CDR3 has 14 amino acids. Trimming left V 11 bases short and J 0 bases short, with 16 bases between. The CDR3 is CASRPQASNYGYTF. The CDR3 DNA is TGTGCCTCGCGGCCACAAGCCTCTAACTATGGCTACACCTTC.

The chain links TRBV19 to TRBJ1-4, with D hard to call. Per germline, CDR1 LNHDA and CDR2 SQIVND (reference sequence). With 5 bases removed from V and 5 bases from J, the gap between germline ends came to 15 bases. This CDR3 is built from 15 residues. CDR3 coding DNA: TGTGCCAGTAGTCTAATCGGAGGGCCGAATGAAAAACTGTTTTTT. Protein sequence: CASSLIGGPNEKLFF. Full variable domain (rest looked up from reference TRBV19 and TRBJ1-4): DGGITQSPKYLFRKEGQNVTLSCEQNLNHDAMYWYRQDPGQGLRLIYYSQIVNDFQKGDIAEGYSVSREKKESFPLTVTSAQKNPTAFYLCASSLIGGPNEKLFFGSGTQLSVL.

J is TRBJ2-5 and V is TRBV21-1; the tabulated D call, TRBD2, remains unverified against the DNA. TRBV21-1 is marked as a pseudogene. This CDR3 is 16 amino acids long. CDR3 nucleotide sequence: TGTGCCAGCAGCAAAGTCCCCATGGGGAGGGGAGAGACCCAGTACTTC. This sequence encodes CASSKVPMGRGETQYF.

A few counts support this clone. The chain couples TRBV29-1 to TRBJ2-7, with no clear D. V lost 1 base and J 0 bases, leaving 4 bases between the germline ends. CDR3 length: 12 residues. CDR1 is SQVTM, CDR2 ANQGSEA, per germline. The DNA for the CDR3 is TGCAGCGTTGAAGTCTCCTCCTACGAGCAGTACTTC. Protein sequence: CSVEVSSYEQYF.

V is TRBV28 and J is TRBJ2-5, with D possibly TRBD1 on 6 matching bases. The V end lost 2 bases, the J end lost 5 bases, and 21 bases lay between the germline ends. This CDR3 has 17 amino acids. Germline-derived CDR1 and CDR2 are MDHEN and SYDVKM. The CDR3 coding sequence is TGTGCCAGCAGTTTAATTTCACAGCTTAACAGGGCTGAGACCCAGTACTTC. Protein: CASSLISQLNRAETQYF.

The gene calls are TRBV6-1 and TRBJ1-2; 9 nucleotides agree with TRBD1. Germline lookup yields CDR1 MNHNS and CDR2 SASEGT. This CDR3 comprises 14 residues. After removal of 6 bases from V and 8 bases from J, the junction contained 10 bases not matched to a gene. The CDR3 DNA follows: TGTGCCAGCAGCGAGGATGGGACAGGGTACGGCTACACCTTC. It yields the protein CASSEDGTGYGYTF.

The chain uses TRBV7-3 and TRBJ2-2; no clear D gene. Germline CDR1 is SGHTA and CDR2 is FQGTGA. V was shortened by 5 bases and J by 2 bases, with 3 bases between the two germline ends. The CDR3 loop spans 12 amino acids. The CDR3 nucleotides read TGTGCCAGCAGCCCAAACACCGGGGAGCTGTTTTTT. As protein: CASSPNTGELFF.

The chain uses TRBV15 and TRBJ2-5, with 10 nucleotides matching TRBD1. Germline V gene sequence: CDR1 LNHNV, CDR2 YYDKDF (reference sequence). The CDR3 sequence is 17 residues long. V dropped 1 base and J dropped 4; count of bases not matched to a gene: 9. The CDR3 DNA sequence: TGTGCCACCAGCAGAGGGCGGACAGGGGGGTTGGTAGAGACCCAGTACTTC. This encodes CATSRGRTGGLVETQYF.

This clone has a single count. V gene TRBV9 combines with J gene TRBJ1-5; a weak D match, TRBD1 (6 bases). CDR1 and CDR2 (germline): SGDLS, YYNGEE. This CDR3 comprises 17 residues. V was clipped by 3 bases and J by 0 bases, with 16 bases between them. CDR3 in DNA: TGTGCCAGCAGCGAGGGGGATTTGGTAAATAGCAATCAGCCCCAGCATTTT. Its protein is CASSEGDLVNSNQPQHF.

The genes are TRBV7-2 and TRBJ2-3; 8 bases are a match to TRBD2. J was trimmed by 0 bases and V by 1 base; bases with no gene match: 12. The CDR3 spans 19 residues. Germline CDR1 reads SGHTA; CDR2 reads FQGNSA. CDR3 sequence (DNA): TGTGCCAGCAGCTTAGTGCGTAGGTCGGGGGGGGGAAGCACAGATACGCAGTATTTT. This gives the protein CASSLVRRSGGGSTDTQYF.

This CDR3 is CASSPPGGENTEAFF. The CDR3 region has the DNA TGTGCCAGCAGTCCCCCGGGGGGGGAGAACACTGAAGCTTTCTTT. This chain uses TRBV28 with TRBJ1-1; a possible D gene is TRBD1 (5 bases). Germline V gene data show CDR1 as MDHEN and CDR2 as SYDVKM. The CDR3 extends over 15 amino acids. V shed 5 bases and J shed 1 base, with 14 bases lying between them.

This chain uses TRBV2 with TRBJ1-2; D is ambiguous. The CDR3 has 14 residues. Germline V lookup: CDR1 SNHLY, CDR2 FYNNEI. V dropped 0 bases and J dropped 8 bases, with 13 bases sitting between them. The DNA for the CDR3 is TGTGCCAGCAGTGAAGCGGATGACTACAGAGGCTACACCTTC. It is translated as CASSEADDYRGYTF.

The J gene is TRBJ2-3, the V gene TRBV4-3, with 9 positions matching TRBD2. Germline CDR1 is LGHNA and CDR2 is YSLEER. Unmatched junction bases numbered 18, after V lost 3 bases and J lost 2 bases. The CDR3 consists of 20 residues. CDR3 bases: TGCGCCAGCAGCCAGGGGTTAGCGGGGGCTTGGGGGGACTACACAGATACGCAGTATTTT. Amino acids: CASSQGLAGAWGDYTDTQYF.

The CDR3 DNA reads as TGTGCCAGCAGTCCGAGCTCCTATAATTCACCCCTCCACTTT. Residues: CASSPSSYNSPLHF. V gene TRBV27 combines with J gene TRBJ1-6; the D is unclear. This CDR3 is built from 14 residues. Looked up from germline, CDR1 is MNHEY and CDR2 is SMNVEV (reference sequence). Deletions cut 5 bases from V and 0 bases from J, with 5 bases between.

The genes are TRBV10-3 and TRBJ1-2; D may be TRBD1 (5 bases). Trimming cost V 0 bases and J 6 bases, with 17 bases left between them. The CDR3 loop spans 16 amino acids. CDR1 is ENHRY and CDR2 is SYGVKD in the germline V gene. This CDR3 is CAISESTEQARDGYTF. In DNA form, the CDR3 reads TGTGCCATCAGTGAGTCGACCGAACAGGCTCGTGATGGCTACACCTTC.